Presented here are 30 T cell receptor beta chains from one specimen sequenced in a study of shared clonotypes between healthy human individuals. Measured with immunoSEQ multiplex PCR; TCRdb has only the in-frame clones, and not every one. The profile shows millions of clones, about 92% of them singletons. The specimen was naive CD4+ T cells sorted from blood. Noted subset: CD45RA+ positively selected. The receptors originated from a man aged 18 to 30 in good health.

To note about this clone: One junction end does not reproduce the germline sequence, and a read error may be involved. DNA of the CDR3: TGTGCTAGCAGCCCTGGGACAGGGACGAAAGAGACCCAGTACTTC. Amino acid sequence: CASSPGTGTKETQYF. This chain uses TRBV7-7 with TRBJ2-5; 9 nucleotides line up with TRBD1. From germline, CDR1 is SSHAT and CDR2 FNYEAQ (reference sequence). The CDR3 runs 15 residues.

The rearrangement joins TRBV6-1 to TRBJ1-5; D is uncertain. There are 14 residues in the CDR3. Germline CDR1 reads MNHNS; CDR2 reads SASEGT. The V end lost 2 bases, the J end lost 6 bases, and 11 bases lay between the germline ends. The CDR3 nucleotides read TGTGCCAGCAGTGAATATTCAATATTTCAGCCCCAGCATTTT. Translated, it gives CASSEYSIFQPQHF.

This chain connects TRBV30 to TRBJ2-7; D remains ambiguous. The CDR3 consists of 15 residues. Germline CDR1 reads GTSNPN; CDR2 reads SVGIG (reference sequence). The ends were cut back, 8 bases at V and 3 bases at J, with 23 bases in the middle. The CDR3 DNA follows: TGTGCCCCATGCTTTGGGTGGACGAAATACTACGAGCAGTACTTC. It is translated as CAPCFGWTKYYEQYF.

This clone was recorded only once. The chain recombines TRBV11-2 with TRBJ2-7; possible D gene TRBD1, 6 bases. CDR1 SGHAT and CDR2 FQNNGV come from the germline V gene. Trimming took 2 bases from V and 0 from J, leaving 8 bases between them. CDR3 length equals 14 residues. The chain's CDR3 is CASSLRDISYEQYF. As DNA, the CDR3 is TGTGCCAGCAGCTTAAGGGACATCTCCTACGAGCAGTACTTC.

The chain couples TRBV18 to TRBJ1-1, with 7 nucleotides matching TRBD1. CDR1 is KGHSH, CDR2 LQKENI, per germline. Germline trimming cut 3 bases from V and 1 base from J; bases unmatched to any gene: 17. The CDR3 is 19 amino acids. CDR3 region: CASSPIPPRGGVKNTEAFF. For the CDR3, the DNA is TGTGCCAGCTCACCCATACCACCCAGGGGGGGGGTGAAGAACACTGAAGCTTTCTTT. Using reference TRBV18 and TRBJ1-1 for the parts outside the CDR3, the full variable domain is NAGVMQNPRHLVRRRGQEARLRCSPMKGHSHVYWYRQLPEEGLKFMVYLQKENIIDESGMPKERFSAEFPKEGPSILRIQQVVRGDSAAYFCASSPIPPRGGVKNTEAFFGQGTRLTVV.

The chain couples TRBV19 to TRBJ1-2; no clear D. This CDR3 has 13 amino acids. Germline loops: CDR1 LNHDA, CDR2 SQIVND (reference sequence). V dropped 5 bases and J dropped 1 base, with 8 bases sitting between them. CDR3 protein: CASSGLVNYGYTF. The DNA for the CDR3 is TGTGCCAGTAGTGGGTTAGTTAACTATGGCTACACCTTC.

The chain couples TRBV6-5 to TRBJ2-1, with 11 bases matching TRBD2. J lost 3 bases, V lost 5 bases, and 3 bases had no gene match. Germline CDR1 is MNHEY and CDR2 is SVGAGI. There are 15 residues in the CDR3. In DNA form, the CDR3 reads TGTGCCAGCAGTCAAACTAGCGGGAGCTACAATGAGCAGTTCTTC. This translates into CASSQTSGSYNEQFF.

V gene TRBV14 combines with J gene TRBJ2-6, with 7 bases lining up with TRBD1. The V gene's germline CDR1 is SGHDN and CDR2 FVKESK. The CDR3 sequence is 14 residues long. The CDR3 nucleotides read TGTGCTGTGGACAGGCGACCTGGGGCCAACGTCCTGACTTTC. It is translated as CAVDRRPGANVLTF. The full variable domain, with the rest looked up from reference TRBV14 and TRBJ2-6, is EAGVTQFPSHSVIEKGQTVTLRCDPISGHDNLYWYRRVMGKEIKFLLHFVKESKQDESGMPNNRFLAERTGGTYSTLKVQPAELEDSGVYFCAVDRRPGANVLTFGAGSRLTVL.

A remark on this clone: Other nucleotide sequences from this sample produce the same CDR3. CDR3 nucleotide sequence: TGCGCCAGCAGCACCGGACAGGGGAGTTACGAGCAGTACTTC. This encodes CASSTGQGSYEQYF. J is TRBJ2-7 and V is TRBV5-1; the match to TRBD1 covers 9 bases. J gave up 4 bases and V 4 bases, and 6 bases lay outside the gene matches. CDR1 is SGHRS and CDR2 is YFSETQ in the germline V gene. The CDR3 totals 14 residues.

The chain uses TRBV7-2 and TRBJ1-2, with D possibly being TRBD1 (5 bases). Trimming removed 2 bases at V and 6 bases at J, with 10 bases between. The CDR3 has 13 amino acids. Germline CDR1 SGHTA, CDR2 FQGNSA. This CDR3 reads CASSLRGRDGYTF. CDR3 coding DNA: TGTGCCAGCAGCTTAAGGGGCAGAGATGGCTACACCTTC.

The genes are TRBV10-1 and TRBJ2-4; D may correspond to TRBD1 or TRBD2 (6 bases each). The CDR3 totals 15 residues. Germline V gene data show CDR1 as WNHNN and CDR2 as SYGVQD (reference sequence). Trimming took 0 bases from V and 7 from J, leaving 13 bases between them. The CDR3 loop reads CASSESSRGPNIQYF. In DNA form, the CDR3 reads TGCGCCAGCAGTGAGTCCTCTCGGGGGCCGAACATTCAGTACTTC.

About this clone: The junction does not match germline at one end; this may be a read error. This same CDR3 is encoded by further DNA sequences in the sample. The V call is TRBV7-7, the J call TRBJ2-5; 8 bases line up with TRBD2. The CDR3 is 14 amino acids. The germline gives CDR1 SSHAT, CDR2 FNYEAQ (reference sequence). The CDR3 loop reads CASSLAGLQETQYF. The CDR3 DNA reads as TGTGCTAGCAGCTTAGCGGGACTCCAAGAGACCCAGTACTTC.

This chain connects TRBV10-3 to TRBJ2-1; no firm D call. V was clipped by 8 bases and J by 5 bases, with 13 bases between them. The CDR3 extends over 13 amino acids. Germline CDR1 reads ENHRY; CDR2 reads SYGVKD. The CDR3 sequence: CAIAIGPHNEQFF. The CDR3 region has the DNA TGTGCCATCGCGATTGGACCCCACAATGAGCAGTTCTTC.

The J gene is TRBJ2-5, the V gene TRBV5-1; perhaps D is TRBD1 or TRBD2 (6 bases each). This CDR3 spans 17 amino acids. V lost 0 bases and J 5 bases, leaving 20 bases between the germline ends. CDR1 SGHRS and CDR2 YFSETQ come from the germline V gene. CDR3 nucleotide sequence: TGCGCCAGCAGCTTGGAAGCCCGGGTTAGGGGGGATGAGACCCAGTACTTC. Translating it yields CASSLEARVRGDETQYF. Complete variable domain (other parts from reference TRBV5-1 and TRBJ2-5): KAGVTQTPRYLIKTRGQQVTLSCSPISGHRSVSWYQQTPGQGLQFLFEYFSETQRNKGNFPGRFSGRQFSNSRSEMNVSTLELGDSALYLCASSLEARVRGDETQYFGPGTRLLVL.

The rearrangement links TRBV18 to TRBJ1-1; weak D call: TRBD1 (6 bases). Per the germline V gene, CDR1 is KGHSH and CDR2 is LQKENI. CDR3 length equals 15 residues. V was clipped by 5 bases and J by 3 bases, with 16 bases between them. DNA of the CDR3: TGTGCCAGCTCATCCACGAGGGGGAAAGACACTGAAGCTTTCTTT. Its translation: CASSSTRGKDTEAFF.

The chain links TRBV5-1 to TRBJ1-6; D might be TRBD1 (6 bases). In germline, CDR1 is SGHRS, CDR2 YFSETQ. The germline V and J ends were trimmed by 4 bases and 7 bases, with 15 bases remaining between them. The CDR3 totals 15 residues. The CDR3, as DNA: TGCGCCAGCAGCCCGCGGGACATGAGAAATTCACCCCTCCACTTT. Amino acids: CASSPRDMRNSPLHF.

The V and J genes are TRBV10-3 and TRBJ2-4; a possible D gene is TRBD1 (5 bases). Per the germline V gene, CDR1 is ENHRY and CDR2 is SYGVKD. This CDR3 has 12 amino acids. The V end lost 11 bases, the J end lost 4 bases, and 12 bases lay between the germline ends. The CDR3 spells CAPTGPKNIQYF. In DNA, the CDR3 is TGTGCCCCCACAGGACCGAAAAACATTCAGTACTTC.

The chain combines TRBV10-2 with TRBJ2-7, with D uncertain. The CDR3 extends over 12 amino acids. Germline V gives CDR1 WSHSY, CDR2 SAAADI. Trimming pared 2 bases from V and 2 bases from J, leaving 4 bases between. As DNA, the CDR3 is TGCGCCAGCAGTGAGGCCCCCTACGAGCAGTACTTC. Translating gives CASSEAPYEQYF.

Points on this clone: This same CDR3 is encoded by further DNA sequences in the sample. The chain couples TRBV9 to TRBJ2-2, with D possibly called TRBD1 or TRBD2 (5 bases each). The CDR3 runs to 14 residues. Germline V CDR1 and CDR2: SGDLS, YYNGEE. The germline V and J ends were trimmed by 2 bases and 2 bases, with 7 bases remaining between them. CDR3 in DNA: TGTGCCAGCAGCGTTGGGGGAAACACCGGGGAGCTGTTTTTT. As protein: CASSVGGNTGELFF.

As DNA, the CDR3 is TGTGCCAACCACCGACAGGGAGTTCTTCCGAACACTGAAGCTTTCTTT. It yields the protein CANHRQGVLPNTEAFF. V is TRBV5-4 and J is TRBJ1-1, with 7 bases fitting TRBD1. The length of the CDR3 is 16 residues. The germline V gene has CDR1 SGHNT and CDR2 YYREEE (reference sequence). Trimming at V came to 9 bases and at J to 1 base, leaving 15 bases not matched to a gene.

The rearrangement joins TRBV10-1 to TRBJ2-4; 8 bases align to TRBD1. V gave up 4 bases and J gave up 3 bases; unmatched junction bases: 2. The germline gives CDR1 WNHNN, CDR2 SYGVQD (reference sequence). CDR3 length equals 14 residues. The CDR3 sequence: CASSGTGSKNIQYF. CDR3 DNA: TGCGCCAGCAGTGGGACAGGGAGCAAAAACATTCAGTACTTC.

This clone was seen only once. The J gene is TRBJ2-7, the V gene TRBV28; perhaps TRBD2 as D (6 bases). Looked up from germline, CDR1 is MDHEN and CDR2 is SYDVKM. CDR3 length: 13 amino acids. V gave up 4 bases and J gave up 7 bases, with 14 bases separating them. CDR3 bases: TGTGCCAGCAGTTCTGGGGGGTTCCTGGAGCAGTACTTC. Protein product: CASSSGGFLEQYF.

J is TRBJ1-5 and V is TRBV19; D gene unclear. The CDR3 is 16 amino acids. V lost 1 base and J 2 bases, leaving 12 bases between the germline ends. Germline CDR1 reads LNHDA; CDR2 reads SQIVND (reference sequence). The CDR3 DNA follows: TGTGCCAGTAGTATAGGAGGGTTTGTTGGCAATCAGCCCCAGCATTTT. Its translation: CASSIGGFVGNQPQHF.

The chain is built from TRBV7-2 and TRBJ1-1, with 7 bases that match TRBD1. V lost 5 bases and J lost 1; bases outside the gene matches: 4. Germline V gene sequence: CDR1 SGHTA, CDR2 FQGNSA. CDR3 length equals 14 residues. The CDR3 here is CASSPDRANTEAFF. The CDR3 coding sequence is TGTGCCAGCAGCCCTGACAGGGCGAACACTGAAGCTTTCTTT.

The rearrangement joins TRBV15 to TRBJ2-7, with D tentatively TRBD1 (6 bases). Germline V CDR1 and CDR2: LNHNV, YYDKDF (reference sequence). This CDR3 is built from 17 residues. Trimming left V 1 base short and J 4 bases short, with 20 bases between. The CDR3 coding sequence is TGTGCCACCAGCAGAGGCCTTTTGGCAGGGGAAAATTACGAGCAGTACTTC. It specifies CATSRGLLAGENYEQYF. The full variable domain, rest sourced from reference TRBV15 and TRBJ2-7, is DAMVIQNPRYQVTQFGKPVTLSCSQTLNHNVMYWYQQKSSQAPKLLFHYYDKDFNNEADTPDNFQSRRPNTSFCFLDIRSPGLGDTAMYLCATSRGLLAGENYEQYFGPGTRLTVT.

As to this clone: The same CDR3 arises from other DNA sequences in this sample as well. This rearrangement joins TRBV10-3 to TRBJ2-7, with a tentative D call TRBD1 (5 bases). Per the germline V gene, CDR1 is ENHRY and CDR2 is SYGVKD. The ends were cut back, 3 bases at V and 6 bases at J, with 6 bases in the middle. The CDR3 is 11 amino acids. This CDR3 is CAISEGVEQYF. CDR3 DNA: TGTGCCATCAGTGAAGGGGTCGAGCAGTACTTC.

J is TRBJ1-2 and V is TRBV4-2; D not certain. Deletions cut 0 bases from V and 2 bases from J, with 16 bases between. There are 17 residues in the CDR3. Germline CDR1 is LGHNA and CDR2 is YNFKEQ. The CDR3 coding sequence is TGTGCCAGCAGCCAAGATTCGCCTTATAATTCGAACTATGGCTACACCTTC. Protein product: CASSQDSPYNSNYGYTF.

The chain uses TRBV2 and TRBJ1-2; D is unresolved. Germline V lookup: CDR1 SNHLY, CDR2 FYNNEI. V shed 5 bases and J shed 8 bases, with 15 bases lying between them. The CDR3 extends over 13 amino acids. CDR3 amino acids: CASSSGSPEGYTF. In DNA form, the CDR3 reads TGTGCCAGCAGTTCCGGATCCCCGGAGGGCTACACCTTC.

The chain joins TRBV2 to TRBJ2-5; D not resolved. The V and J ends lost 2 bases and 7 bases respectively, with 5 bases between them. CDR1 is SNHLY, CDR2 FYNNEI, per germline. This CDR3 contains 11 residues. CDR3 region: CASSELGTQYF. CDR3 sequence (DNA): TGTGCCAGCAGTGAACTGGGGACCCAGTACTTC.

As to this clone: The same CDR3 is also encoded by other DNA sequences in this sample. The chain has TRBV10-3 and TRBJ2-1; D gene unclear. The germline gives CDR1 ENHRY, CDR2 SYGVKD. There are 12 residues in the CDR3. Trimming took 9 bases from V and 4 from J, leaving 10 bases between them. The CDR3 coding sequence is TGTGCCATAGGAGTAGGGTACAATGAGCAGTTCTTC. It specifies CAIGVGYNEQFF.